This TCR beta chain appears in the sequencing data of a study of radiotherapy plus CTLA-4 blockade in lung cancer (dated by TCRdb to the late 2010s). For the wider study: Objective responses were observed in 15% to 20% of enrolled patients, and disease control was achieved in around 30%. What the authors observed across the whole study: After treatment with radiotherapy and ipilimumab, TCR clones that originated in tumors expanded in peripheral blood. The strongest predictors of response were reported to be early dynamic shifts in blood T cell clones along with a rise in serum interferon-beta following radiation.

About this clone itself: The antigen it recognizes is unknown. No base qualities exist here, and no much larger clone lies one base off it.

Receptors were amplified or captured by the immunoSEQ multiplex PCR assay. Held by TCRdb, this immuneACCESS table contains in-frame sequences only and omits some clones. Under half of the omission traces to an unresolved V gene where checked; the cause of the rest is unknown. The sample table lists tens of thousands of clones, approximately 84% of them with a count of one. The ten top clones hold approximately 5% of the sample. The CDR3 runs 16 amino acids, cysteine and phenylalanine included. Of all the DNA, just the CDR3 is kept, 48 bases in frame from base 1. V loses 2 bases at its end and J loses 3 bases; junction bases beyond the gene matches: 7. The germline V gene encodes CDR1 MNHEY and CDR2 SMNVEV (reference sequence). In this study, focal radiation therapy paired with CTLA-4 blockade (ipilimumab) was tested in patients who had chemo-refractory metastatic non-small-cell lung cancer.

The clonotype originates from a human donor with non-small cell lung cancer whose response to radiotherapy plus ipilimumab could not be evaluated. Recombination linked TRBV27 to TRBJ2-1, with 7 central nucleotides matching TRBD1. The sample consisted of peripheral blood, taken from a patient treated with radiotherapy plus ipilimumab. CDR3 sequence: CASSLRDSPFYNEQFF. At the DNA level, the sequence is TGTGCCAGCAGTTTAAGGGACAGCCCCTTCTACAATGAGCAGTTCTTC.